This entry is about one T cell receptor (beta chain). Researchers tagged individual cDNA molecules with unique molecular identifiers. TCRdb ran MiXCR on the 5' RACE reads and lists one entry per CDR3 protein. The profile covers about 71,000 distinct CDR3 sequences, with around 13% appearing a single time and 3.5% to 5% taken by the ten largest. This sample was included in a study of early T cells in non-severe SARS-CoV-2 infection. The ends were cut back, 3 bases at V and 3 bases at J, with 18 bases in the middle. The CDR3 is 15 residues long. The V gene's germline CDR1 is DFQATT and CDR2 SNEGSKA (reference sequence).

The sequencing used whole blood, collected at baseline. The chain combines TRBV20-1 with TRBJ2-7; either TRBD1 or TRBD2 may supply D (5 bases each). The TCR sequence derives from an adult who was a healthcare worker with PCR-confirmed SARS-CoV-2 infection or an uninfected control (not recorded which). As DNA, the CDR3 is TGCAGTGCTAGGGGTACAGGCGGGTTCTTCTACGAGCAGTACTTC. This gives the protein CSARGTGGFFYEQYF.